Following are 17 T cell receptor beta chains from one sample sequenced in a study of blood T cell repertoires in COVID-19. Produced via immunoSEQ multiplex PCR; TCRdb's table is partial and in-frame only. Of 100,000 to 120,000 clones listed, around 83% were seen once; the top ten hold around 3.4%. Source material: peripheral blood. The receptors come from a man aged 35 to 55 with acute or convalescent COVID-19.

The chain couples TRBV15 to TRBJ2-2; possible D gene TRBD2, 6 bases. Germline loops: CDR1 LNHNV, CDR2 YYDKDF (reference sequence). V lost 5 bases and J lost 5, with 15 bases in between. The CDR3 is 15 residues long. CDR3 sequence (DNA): TGTGCCACCAGCGCCGGGGGTATCGGGACCGGGGAGCTGTTTTTT. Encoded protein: CATSAGGIGTGELFF.

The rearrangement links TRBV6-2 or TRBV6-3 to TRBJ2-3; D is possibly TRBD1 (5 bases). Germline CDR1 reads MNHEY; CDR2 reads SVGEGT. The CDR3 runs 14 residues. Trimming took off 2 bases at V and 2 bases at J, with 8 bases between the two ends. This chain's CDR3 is CASSYIQATDTQYF. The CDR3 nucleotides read TGTGCCAGCAGTTACATACAGGCCACAGATACGCAGTATTTT.

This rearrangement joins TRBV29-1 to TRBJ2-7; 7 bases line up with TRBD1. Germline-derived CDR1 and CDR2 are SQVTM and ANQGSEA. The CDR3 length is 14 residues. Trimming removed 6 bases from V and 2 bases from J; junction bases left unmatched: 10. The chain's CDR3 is CSVETDREPYEQYF. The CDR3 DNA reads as TGCAGCGTGGAAACTGACAGGGAACCCTACGAGCAGTACTTC.

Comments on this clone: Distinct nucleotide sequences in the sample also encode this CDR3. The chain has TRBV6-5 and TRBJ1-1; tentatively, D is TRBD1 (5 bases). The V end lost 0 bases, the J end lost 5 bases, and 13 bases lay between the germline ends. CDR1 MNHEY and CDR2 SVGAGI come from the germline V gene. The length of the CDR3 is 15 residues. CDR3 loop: CASSYSSRGGTEAFF. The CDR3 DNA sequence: TGTGCCAGCAGTTACTCCAGTCGGGGGGGGACTGAAGCTTTCTTT.

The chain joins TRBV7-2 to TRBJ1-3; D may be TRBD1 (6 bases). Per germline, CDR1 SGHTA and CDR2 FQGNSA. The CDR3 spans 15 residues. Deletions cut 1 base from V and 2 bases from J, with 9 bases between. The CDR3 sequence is CASSLDSGAGNTIYF. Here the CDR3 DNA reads TGTGCCAGCAGCTTAGATTCAGGGGCTGGAAACACCATATATTTT.

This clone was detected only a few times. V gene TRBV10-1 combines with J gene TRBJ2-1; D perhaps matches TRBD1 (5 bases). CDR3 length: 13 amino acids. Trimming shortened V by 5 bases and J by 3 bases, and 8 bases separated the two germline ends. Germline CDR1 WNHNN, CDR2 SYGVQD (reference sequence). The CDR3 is CASSPRVYNEQFF. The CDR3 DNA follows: TGCGCCAGCAGTCCCAGGGTCTACAATGAGCAGTTCTTC.

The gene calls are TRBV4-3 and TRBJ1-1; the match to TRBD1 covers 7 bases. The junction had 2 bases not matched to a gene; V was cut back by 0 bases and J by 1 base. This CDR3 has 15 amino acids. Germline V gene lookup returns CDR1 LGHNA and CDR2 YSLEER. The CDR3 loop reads CASSQDWTGNTEAFF. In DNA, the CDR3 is TGCGCCAGCAGCCAAGACTGGACAGGGAACACTGAAGCTTTCTTT.

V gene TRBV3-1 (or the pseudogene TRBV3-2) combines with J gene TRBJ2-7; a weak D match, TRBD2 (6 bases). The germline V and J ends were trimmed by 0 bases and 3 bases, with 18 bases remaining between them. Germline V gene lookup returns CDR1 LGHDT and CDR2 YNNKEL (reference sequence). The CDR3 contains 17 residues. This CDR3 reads CASSQERGGGYYYEQYF. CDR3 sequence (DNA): TGTGCCAGCAGCCAAGAAAGGGGCGGAGGGTACTACTACGAGCAGTACTTC.

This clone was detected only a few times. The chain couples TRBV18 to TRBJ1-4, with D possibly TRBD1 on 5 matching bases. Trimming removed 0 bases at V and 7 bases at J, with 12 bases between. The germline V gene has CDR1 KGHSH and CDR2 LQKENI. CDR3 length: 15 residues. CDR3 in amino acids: CASSPPGQGGEKLFF. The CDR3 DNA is TGTGCCAGCTCACCACCGGGGCAGGGTGGTGAAAAACTGTTTTTT.

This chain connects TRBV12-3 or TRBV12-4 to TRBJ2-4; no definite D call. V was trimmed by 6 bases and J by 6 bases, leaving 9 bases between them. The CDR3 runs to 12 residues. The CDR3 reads CASSRAINIQYF. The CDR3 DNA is TGTGCCAGCAGCCGAGCTATAAACATTCAGTACTTC.

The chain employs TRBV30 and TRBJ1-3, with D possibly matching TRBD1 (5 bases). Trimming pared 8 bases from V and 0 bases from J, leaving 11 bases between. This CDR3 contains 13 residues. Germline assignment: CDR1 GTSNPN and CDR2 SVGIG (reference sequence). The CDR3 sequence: CAGGLHSGNTIYF. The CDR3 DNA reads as TGTGCCGGGGGACTGCACTCTGGAAACACCATATATTTT.

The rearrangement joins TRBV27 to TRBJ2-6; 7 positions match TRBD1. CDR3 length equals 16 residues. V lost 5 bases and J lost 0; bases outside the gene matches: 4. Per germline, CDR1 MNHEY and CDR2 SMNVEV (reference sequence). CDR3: CASSMGQFSGANVLTF. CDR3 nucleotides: TGTGCCAGCAGTATGGGACAGTTCTCTGGGGCCAACGTCCTGACTTTC.

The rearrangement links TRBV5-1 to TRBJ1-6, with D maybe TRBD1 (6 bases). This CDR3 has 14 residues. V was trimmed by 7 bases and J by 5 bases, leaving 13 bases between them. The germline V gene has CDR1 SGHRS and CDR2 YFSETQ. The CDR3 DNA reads TGCGCCAGCGCCCGAGGGGGGGATAATTCACCCCTCCACTTT. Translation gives CASARGGDNSPLHF.

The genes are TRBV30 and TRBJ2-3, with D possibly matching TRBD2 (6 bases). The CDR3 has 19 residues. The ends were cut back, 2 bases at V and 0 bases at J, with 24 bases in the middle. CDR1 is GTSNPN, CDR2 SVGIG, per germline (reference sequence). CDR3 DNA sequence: TGTGCCTGGAGTCCGGGACTCATTAGGAGAGTTTCTAGCACAGATACGCAGTATTTT. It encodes CAWSPGLIRRVSSTDTQYF. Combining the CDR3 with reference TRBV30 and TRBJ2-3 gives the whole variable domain SQTIHQWPATLVQPVGSPLSLECTVEGTSNPNLYWYRQAAGRGLQLLFYSVGIGQISSEVPQNLSASRPQDRQFILSSKKLLLSDSGFYLCAWSPGLIRRVSSTDTQYFGPGTRLTVL.

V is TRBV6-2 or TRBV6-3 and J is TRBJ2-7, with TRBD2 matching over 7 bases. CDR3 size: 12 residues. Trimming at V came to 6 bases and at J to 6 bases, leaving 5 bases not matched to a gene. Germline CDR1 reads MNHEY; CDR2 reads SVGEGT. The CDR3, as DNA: TGTGCCAGCAGCACCGGGGGGATCGAGCAGTACTTC. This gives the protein CASSTGGIEQYF.

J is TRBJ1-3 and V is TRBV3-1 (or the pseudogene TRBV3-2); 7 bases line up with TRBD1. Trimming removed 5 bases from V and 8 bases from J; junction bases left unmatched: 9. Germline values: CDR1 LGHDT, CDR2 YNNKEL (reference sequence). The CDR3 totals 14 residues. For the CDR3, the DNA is TGTGCCAGCAGCGGTCACACAGGGGATGACACCATATATTTT. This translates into CASSGHTGDDTIYF.

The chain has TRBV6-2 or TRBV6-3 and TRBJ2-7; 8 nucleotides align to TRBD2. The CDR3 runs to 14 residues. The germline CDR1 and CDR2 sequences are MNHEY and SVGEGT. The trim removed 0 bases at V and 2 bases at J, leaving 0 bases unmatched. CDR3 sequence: CASSYSLAAYEQYF. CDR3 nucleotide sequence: TGTGCCAGCAGTTACTCACTAGCGGCCTACGAGCAGTACTTC.